This entry describes one TCR beta chain. V was pared by 6 bases and J by 2 bases, with 9 bases of the junction left unmatched. The germline V gene encodes CDR1 SGHTA and CDR2 FQGNSA. The CDR3 runs 15 residues. These data come from a study of blood T cell repertoires in COVID-19. Assay: immunoSEQ multiplex PCR; the TCRdb copy retains only in-frame clones and omits some. Of about 100,000 clones detected, roughly 86% appear once; the ten largest clones hold about an eighth. The chain uses TRBV7-2 and TRBJ2-5; the match to TRBD2 covers 7 bases. Source material: peripheral blood. The sequence was collected from a woman aged 60-70 years in a cohort sampled during active or convalescent COVID-19. The DNA of the CDR3 is TGTGCCAGCAGACGGATTGGGGGGGGGCAAGAGACCCAGTACTTC. Translated, it gives CASRRIGGGQETQYF.